Listed here is a single T cell receptor (beta chain). Its antigen is still unknown. This sample was taken from a study of breast tumors, draining lymph nodes, adjacent tissues. General study points: Tumor T cell lymph node origin was a supported hypothesis, not proven.

Axillary draining lymph nodes of breast cancer patients supplied the node samples. CDR3 length: 13 residues. Per the germline V gene, CDR1 is SSHAT and CDR2 is FNYEAQ (reference sequence). MiXCR, applied by TCRdb to the multiplex PCR reads, yields one record per CDR3 protein. Here the sample spans around 230,000 distinct CDR3 sequences, about 30% being singletons. The sequence derives from a female donor with breast cancer. Some clones in this sample may be carry-over from other donors' samples. Sequences were obtained from axillary lymph node tissue. This rearrangement joins TRBV7-7 to TRBJ2-3; weak D call: TRBD2 (5 bases). The CDR3 reads CAHGLASTDTQYF. The CDR3 nucleotides read TGTGCTCACGGCCTAGCTAGCACAGATACGCAGTATTTT.